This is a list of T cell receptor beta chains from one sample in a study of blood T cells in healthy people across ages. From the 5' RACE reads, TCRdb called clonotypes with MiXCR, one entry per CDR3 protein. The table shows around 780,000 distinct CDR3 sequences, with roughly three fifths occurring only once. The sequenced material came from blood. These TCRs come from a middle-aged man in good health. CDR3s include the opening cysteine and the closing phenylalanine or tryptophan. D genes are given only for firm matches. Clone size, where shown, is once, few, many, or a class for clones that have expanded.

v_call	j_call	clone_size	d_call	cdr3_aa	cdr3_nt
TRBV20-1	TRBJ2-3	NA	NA	CSARPARGGVTDTQYF	TGCAGTGCTAGACCCGCCCGAGGGGGGGTCACAGATACGCAGTATTTT
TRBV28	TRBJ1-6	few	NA	CASTGRADNSPLHF	TGTGCCAGCACTGGCCGGGCCGATAATTCACCCCTCCACTTT
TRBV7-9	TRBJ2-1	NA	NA	CASSLIEQGQFF	TGTGCCAGCAGCTTAATCGAACAGGGGCAGTTCTTC
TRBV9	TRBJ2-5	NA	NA	CASSWIDGETQYF	TGTGCCAGCAGCTGGATCGATGGTGAGACCCAGTACTTC
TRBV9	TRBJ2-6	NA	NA	CASTRTRGPANVLTF	TGTGCCAGCACGCGAACACGGGGGCCGGCCAACGTCCTGACTTTC
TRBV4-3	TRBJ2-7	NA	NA	CASSQDNGDWSYEQYF	TGCGCCAGCAGCCAAGATAATGGGGACTGGAGCTACGAGCAGTACTTC
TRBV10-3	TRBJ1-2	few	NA	CAIREGSGYTF	TGTGCCATCAGAGAGGGGTCTGGCTACACCTTC
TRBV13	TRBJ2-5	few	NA	CASAIGGPYETQYF	TGTGCCAGCGCTATTGGGGGGCCTTACGAGACCCAGTACTTC
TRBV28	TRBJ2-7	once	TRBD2	CASSFRRGTSGTHEQYF	TGTGCCAGCAGTTTCCGACGCGGGACTAGCGGAACTCACGAGCAGTACTTC
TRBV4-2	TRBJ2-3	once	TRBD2	CASSQGLGRAPDTQYF	TGTGCCAGCAGCCAAGGACTCGGGAGGGCCCCAGATACGCAGTATTTT
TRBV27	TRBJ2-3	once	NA	CASSTYKSSSTDTQYF	TGTGCCAGCAGTACATACAAAAGCTCTAGCACAGATACGCAGTATTTT
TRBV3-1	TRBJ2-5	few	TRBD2	CASSQVSGTSGKETQYF	TGTGCCAGCAGCCAAGTATCAGGGACTAGTGGTAAGGAGACCCAGTACTTC
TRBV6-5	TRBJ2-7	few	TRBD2	CASNPGLARPPYEQYF	TGTGCCAGCAACCCGGGACTAGCACGTCCCCCCTACGAGCAGTACTTC
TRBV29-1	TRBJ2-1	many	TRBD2	CSAETSGRGYEQFF	TGCAGCGCTGAAACTAGCGGGAGAGGTTATGAGCAGTTCTTC
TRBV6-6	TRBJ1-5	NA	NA	CASSSPNSGFDQPQHF	TGTGCCAGCAGCTCCCCAAATTCGGGGTTTGATCAGCCCCAGCATTTT
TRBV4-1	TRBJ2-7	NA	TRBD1	CASSQYFGTGFSYERYF	TGCGCCAGCAGCCAATATTTCGGGACAGGGTTCTCCTACGAGCGGTACTTC
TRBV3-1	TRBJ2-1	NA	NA	CASSRPPSYNEQFF	TGTGCCAGCAGCAGACCTCCCTCCTACAATGAGCAGTTCTTC
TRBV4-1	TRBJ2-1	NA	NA	CASSQRTSPSSYNEQFF	TGCGCCAGCAGCCAAAGGACTTCCCCTAGCTCCTACAATGAGCAGTTCTTC
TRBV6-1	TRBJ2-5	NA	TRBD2	CASGLAGGKTETQYF	TGTGCCAGCGGCCTAGCGGGAGGTAAGACGGAGACCCAGTACTTC
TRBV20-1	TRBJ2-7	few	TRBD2	CSARGRRTSAAYEQYF	TGCAGTGCTAGAGGCCGTCGGACTAGCGCGGCCTACGAGCAGTACTTC
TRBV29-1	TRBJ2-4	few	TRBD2	CSVEGGRVNQNIQYF	TGCAGCGTTGAAGGGGGGAGGGTAAACCAAAACATTCAGTACTTC
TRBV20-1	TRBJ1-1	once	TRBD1	CSARRQGGEAFF	TGCAGTGCTCGCCGACAGGGCGGTGAAGCTTTCTTT
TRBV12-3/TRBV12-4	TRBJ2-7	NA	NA	CASSSGTPISPYEQYF	TGTGCCAGCAGCTCCGGGACGCCGATATCACCCTACGAGCAGTACTTC
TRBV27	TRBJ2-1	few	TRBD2	CASSPLAGGPYEQFF	TGTGCCAGCAGTCCGCTAGCGGGAGGGCCTTATGAGCAGTTCTTC
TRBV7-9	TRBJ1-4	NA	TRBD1	CASSTALGGREKLFF	TGTGCCAGCAGCACTGCCCTAGGGGGCCGGGAAAAACTGTTTTTT
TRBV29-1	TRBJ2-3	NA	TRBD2	CSVSTLAGGRTDTQYF	TGCAGCGTCTCCACCCTAGCGGGGGGGCGTACAGATACGCAGTATTTT
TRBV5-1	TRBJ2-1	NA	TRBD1	CASSLHRDSTHNEQFF	TGCGCCAGCAGCTTGCATAGGGACAGCACCCACAATGAGCAGTTCTTC
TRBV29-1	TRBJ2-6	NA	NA	CSVGIGGANVLTF	TGCAGCGTTGGAATTGGGGGGGCCAACGTCCTGACTTTC
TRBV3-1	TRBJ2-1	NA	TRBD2	CASSPGLREQFF	TGTGCCAGCAGCCCGGGACTACGTGAGCAGTTCTTC
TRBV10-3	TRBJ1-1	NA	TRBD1	CAISESSGQGATSTEAFF	TGTGCCATCAGTGAGTCTTCGGGACAGGGAGCAACAAGCACTGAAGCTTTCTTT
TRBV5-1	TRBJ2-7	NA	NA	CASSHLLLGREGGYNEQYF	TGCGCCAGCAGCCACCTACTTCTCGGACGTGAAGGAGGCTACAATGAGCAGTACTTC
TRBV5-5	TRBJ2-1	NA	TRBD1	CASSLSGTGAHNEQFF	TGTGCCAGCAGCCTATCAGGGACAGGGGCCCACAATGAGCAGTTCTTC
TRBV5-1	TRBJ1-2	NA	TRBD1	CASSLIPRRQGGGYTF	TGCGCCAGCAGCCTGATACCAAGAAGACAGGGTGGAGGCTACACCTTC
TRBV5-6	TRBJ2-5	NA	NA	CASSFFRDPETQYF	TGTGCCAGCAGCTTTTTCCGGGACCCGGAGACCCAGTACTTC
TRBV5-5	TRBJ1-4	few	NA	CASSFWDQAEKLFF	TGTGCCAGCAGCTTCTGGGACCAGGCAGAAAAACTGTTTTTT
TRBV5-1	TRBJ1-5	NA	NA	CASVIWGNNQPQHF	TGCGCCAGCGTCATATGGGGTAACAATCAGCCCCAGCATTTT
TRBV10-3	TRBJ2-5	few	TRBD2	CAISDLQGLAGVTQETQYF	TGTGCCATCAGTGATCTCCAGGGTCTAGCGGGGGTCACACAAGAGACCCAGTACTTC
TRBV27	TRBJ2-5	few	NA	CASSQTGSGGETQYF	TGTGCCAGCAGCCAGACCGGGAGTGGCGGAGAGACCCAGTACTTC
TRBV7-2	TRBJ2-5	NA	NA	CASSLVSLAHGETQYF	TGTGCCAGCAGCTTAGTTTCCCTAGCGCACGGGGAGACCCAGTACTTC
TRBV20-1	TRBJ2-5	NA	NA	CSGLGQPPSETQYF	TGCAGCGGATTGGGGCAGCCGCCCAGCGAGACCCAGTACTTC
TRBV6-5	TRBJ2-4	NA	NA	CASSQNRDSNIQYF	TGTGCCAGCAGTCAAAACCGGGACTCAAACATTCAGTACTTC
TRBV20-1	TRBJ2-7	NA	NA	CSAWPLGYEQYF	TGCAGTGCGTGGCCCCTTGGCTACGAGCAGTACTTC